The rows below give T cell receptor delta chains drawn from one sample of a study of γδ T cells in repeated Plasmodium falciparum infection. TCRdb called clones from the multiplex PCR reads again using CATT. The sample lists 85,000 to 90,000 delta-chain clones, over 1.1% seen once, with around 8.5% in the top ten. Material for sequencing was gamma-delta T cells from blood. Source of these receptors: a pool of human donors (malaria-infected and uninfected, not separated). CDR3s include the opening cysteine and the closing phenylalanine or tryptophan. The D gene is left open where the match is weak. Not all rows give a size; the values are once, few, many and, for expanded clones, a class.

cdr3_nt	cdr3_aa	v_call	j_call	clone_size	d_call
TGTGCTCTTGGGGATCCTTCCCGACGGTACACCGATAAACTCATCTTT	CALGDPSRRYTDKLIF	TRDV1	TRDJ1	medium-sized	.
TGTGCTCTTGGGGAACCAAGGCGGGGCCTTCCTACGACTATACTGGGGCCATGTTCATGGGGGATACTTTTTTACACCGATAAACTCATCTTT	CALGEPRRGLPTTILGPCSWGILFYTDKLIF	TRDV1	TRDJ1	many	.
TGTGCCTGTGACACCGGTACCTGCACCGATAAACTCATCTTT	CACDTGTCTDKLIF	TRDV2	TRDJ1	medium-sized	.
TGTGCTCTTGGGGATCTACTTCCCCCCTTTATAGGGACCGATAAACTCATCTTT	CALGDLLPPFIGTDKLIF	TRDV1	TRDJ1	many	.
TGTGCCTGTGACACCGGCAGACCGTCTACTGGGGTTTTCACCGATAAACTCATCTTT	CACDTGRPSTGVFTDKLIF	TRDV2	TRDJ1	.	TRDD3
TGTGCTCTTGGGGAACTAGTGGGCCCTGGGCACATTTTACTGGGGGATACGCGGGGGACCGATAAACTCATCTTT	CALGELVGPGHILLGDTRGTDKLIF	TRDV1	TRDJ1	few	TRDD3
TGTGCTCTTGGGGAAACTCCCCGTACTGGGGGATACGGTCATAAACTCATCTTT	CALGETPRTGGYGHKLIF	TRDV1	TRDJ1	many	TRDD3
TGTGCCTGTGACACCCTTGGGGTGGGGACAAAACTCATCTTT	CACDTLGVGTKLIF	TRDV2	TRDJ1	many	.
TGTGCTCTTGGGGAAGGCCACAAAGACGGGGATTACACCGATAAACTCATCTTT	CALGEGHKDGDYTDKLIF	TRDV1	TRDJ1	many	.
TGTGCTCTTGGGTTACTCTCCGCCGCGCCGTCGTTCAAACTCATCTTT	CALGLLSAAPSFKLIF	TRDV1	TRDJ1	many	.
TGTGCTCTTGGGGGTAACATCCCCCCCAGGGGGGATACTTTCGCCGATAAACTCATCTTT	CALGGNIPPRGDTFADKLIF	TRDV1	TRDJ1	many	TRDD3
TGTGCTCTTGGGGAACGGTGTCCTACAGGAGGGTGGGGGATACCCCCCTACACCGATAAACTCATCTTT	CALGERCPTGGWGIPPYTDKLIF	TRDV1	TRDJ1	many	TRDD3
TGTGCTCTTGTTCTTGGGGGATACGCGGGGTTGACAGCACAACTCTTCTTT	CALVLGGYAGLTAQLFF	TRDV1	TRDJ2	many	TRDD3
TGTGCTCTTGGGGAGCCGGGGCTTCCTTCAAGGGGATACGCTGGGGACACCGATAAACTCATCTTT	CALGEPGLPSRGYAGDTDKLIF	TRDV1	TRDJ1	few	TRDD3
TGTGCTCTTGGGGGCTACGACTGGGGGAACGAGGGTGGCGATAAACTCATCTTT	CALGGYDWGNEGGDKLIF	TRDV1	TRDJ1	many	TRDD3
TGTGCCTGTGACCACGTTGCTGGGGAAAACACCGATAAACTCATCTTT	CACDHVAGENTDKLIF	TRDV2	TRDJ1	many	.
TGTGCTCTTGGGGAATCCGCTGGGGGATACTACACCGATAAACTCATCTTT	CALGESAGGYYTDKLIF	TRDV1	TRDJ1	many	TRDD3
TGTGCTCTTGGGGGGCTTCCTACGAACTACTTCGGGGGGATACCCCACCACGATAAACTCATCTTT	CALGGLPTNYFGGIPHHDKLIF	TRDV1	TRDJ1	many	.
TGTGCCTGTGACCTCATGACGTTACTGGGGGAGACCGATAAACTCATCTTT	CACDLMTLLGETDKLIF	TRDV2	TRDJ1	medium-sized	TRDD3
TGTGCCTGTGATTCATCTGGGGGATACGCGTACACCGATAAACTCATCTTT	CACDSSGGYAYTDKLIF	TRDV2	TRDJ1	many	TRDD3
TGTGCTCTTGGGGAACTAGTGTCCTTCCTTCGTTGGGGATATTCCTACACCGATAAACTCATCTTT	CALGELVSFLRWGYSYTDKLIF	TRDV1	TRDJ1	.	.
TGTGCTCTTGGGGAACTATCATACACTCTCTTATGGACTGGGGGTAGTCAGGCCGATAAACTCATCTTT	CALGELSYTLLWTGGSQADKLIF	TRDV1	TRDJ1	many	TRDD3
TGTGCCTGTGACACCGGTACTGGGGGATACACCGATAAACTCATCTTT	CACDTGTGGYTDKLIF	TRDV2	TRDJ1	medium-sized	TRDD3
TGTGCTCTTGGGGAACCTTCCCAACCTCCCCTGGGGGATACCGGGGCAGAACTCATCTTT	CALGEPSQPPLGDTGAELIF	TRDV1	TRDJ1	medium-sized	TRDD3
TGTGCTCTTGGGGAACGAGGGTTCTACACCGATAAACTCATCTTT	CALGERGFYTDKLIF	TRDV1	TRDJ1	many	.
TGTGCTCTTGGGGAACTAAGGTACACCGATAAACTCATCTTT	CALGELRYTDKLIF	TRDV1	TRDJ1	many	.
TGTGCTCTTGGGGCCCATCCCTGGCCTTCCTGGGGGAACTGGGGGGTATACACCGATAAACTCATCTTT	CALGAHPWPSWGNWGVYTDKLIF	TRDV1	TRDJ1	many	.
TGTGCTCTTGGGACACACTGGGGGATATTGTGTGGGTACACCGATAAACTCATCTTT	CALGTHWGILCGYTDKLIF	TRDV1	TRDJ1	many	TRDD3
TGTGCCTGTGACGCATTACACTTACTGGGGGACTACACCGATAAACTCATCTTT	CACDALHLLGDYTDKLIF	TRDV2	TRDJ1	many	TRDD3
TGTGCTCTTTTTTCCTCCCGGGATAAACTCATCTTT	CALFSSRDKLIF	TRDV1	TRDJ1	medium-sized	.
TGTGCCTGTGACAGGCTACTGGGGGATATAGCTTTGACAGCACAACTCTTCTTT	CACDRLLGDIALTAQLFF	TRDV2	TRDJ2	many	TRDD3
TGTGCTCTTGGGGACGCATACGTACCCACCGATAAACTCATCTTT	CALGDAYVPTDKLIF	TRDV1	TRDJ1	few	.
TGTGCTCTTGGGACACTGGGGGACACCGATAAACTCATCTTT	CALGTLGDTDKLIF	TRDV1	TRDJ1	many	TRDD3
TGTGCTCTTGGGGAACGGGGAAGGCGAGCGCTTTACACCGATAAACTCATCTTT	CALGERGRRALYTDKLIF	TRDV1	TRDJ1	many	.
TGTGCCTGTGACACTGTGACTGGGGGAGCCATCACCGATAAACTCATCTTT	CACDTVTGGAITDKLIF	TRDV2	TRDJ1	many	TRDD3